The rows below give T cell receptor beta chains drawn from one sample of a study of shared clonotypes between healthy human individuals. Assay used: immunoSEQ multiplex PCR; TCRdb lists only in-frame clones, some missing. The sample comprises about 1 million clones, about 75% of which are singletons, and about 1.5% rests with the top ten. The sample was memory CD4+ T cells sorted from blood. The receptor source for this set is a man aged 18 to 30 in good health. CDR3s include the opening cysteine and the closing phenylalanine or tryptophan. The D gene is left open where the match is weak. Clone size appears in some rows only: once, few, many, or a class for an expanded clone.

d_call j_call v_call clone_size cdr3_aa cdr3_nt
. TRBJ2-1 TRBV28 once CASSLGALSYNEQFF TGTGCCAGCAGTTTAGGAGCCCTCTCCTACAATGAGCAGTTCTTC
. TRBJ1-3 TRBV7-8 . CASSPRSGKGNTIYF TGTGCCAGCAGCCCTCGTTCGGGTAAAGGAAACACCATATATTTT
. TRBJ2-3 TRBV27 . CASRPRGTDTQYF TGTGCCAGCAGACCCAGAGGCACAGATACGCAGTATTTT
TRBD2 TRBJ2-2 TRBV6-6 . CASSKGLAGVTGELFF TGTGCCAGCAGTAAGGGACTAGCGGGAGTGACCGGGGAGCTGTTTTTT
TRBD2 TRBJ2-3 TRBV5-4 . CASSLRLAGGPGDTQYF TGTGCCAGCAGCTTGCGACTAGCGGGAGGGCCAGGAGATACGCAGTATTTT
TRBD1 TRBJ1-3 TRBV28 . CASSSFYRGGNTIYF TGTGCCAGCAGTAGCTTTTACAGGGGAGGAAACACCATATATTTT
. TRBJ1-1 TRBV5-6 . CASSFQGRWTEAFF TGTGCCAGCAGCTTTCAGGGCCGGTGGACTGAAGCTTTCTTT
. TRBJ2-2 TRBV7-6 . CASGAQGNGELFF TGTGCCAGCGGGGCTCAGGGGAACGGGGAGCTGTTTTTT
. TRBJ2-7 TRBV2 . CASRLTISYEQYF TGTGCCAGCCGCCTTACGATATCCTACGAGCAGTACTTC
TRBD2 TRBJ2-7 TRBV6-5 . CASTPEPSGPYEQYF TGTGCCAGCACTCCTGAACCTAGCGGGCCCTACGAGCAGTACTTC
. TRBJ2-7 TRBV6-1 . CASSPSYEQYF TGTGCCAGCAGTCCAAGCTACGAGCAGTACTTC
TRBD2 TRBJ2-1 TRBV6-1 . CASSGWRGGSDEQFF TGTGCCAGCTCGGGGTGGCGGGGGGGCAGCGATGAGCAGTTCTTC
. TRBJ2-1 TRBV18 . CASSYFLSGAEEQFF TGTGCCAGCTCCTACTTTCTTTCAGGGGCCGAGGAGCAGTTCTTC
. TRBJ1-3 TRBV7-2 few CASSLRGNTIYF TGTGCCAGCAGCTTAAGGGGAAACACCATATATTTT
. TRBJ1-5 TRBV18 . CASSPPGSNQPQHF TGTGCCAGCTCACCACCGGGGAGCAATCAGCCCCAGCATTTT
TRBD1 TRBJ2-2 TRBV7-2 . CASSLRQGSGELFF TGTGCCAGCAGCCTAAGACAGGGTTCCGGGGAGCTGTTTTTT
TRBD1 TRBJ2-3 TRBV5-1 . CASWTGAGGTDTQYF TGCGCCAGCTGGACAGGGGCAGGGGGCACAGATACGCAGTATTTT
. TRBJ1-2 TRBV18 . CASSPQSEDAPNYGYTF TGTGCCAGCTCACCACAATCTGAGGACGCTCCTAACTATGGCTACACCTTC
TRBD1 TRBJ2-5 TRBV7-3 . CASSPGGAKTQYF TGTGCCAGCAGCCCAGGGGGCGCGAAGACCCAGTACTTC
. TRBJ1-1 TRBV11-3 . CASSPGPYDTEAFF TGTGCCAGCAGCCCAGGACCCTACGACACTGAAGCTTTCTTT
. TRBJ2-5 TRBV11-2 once CASSLVGQKQETQYF TGTGCCAGCAGCTTAGTCGGACAAAAACAAGAGACCCAGTACTTC
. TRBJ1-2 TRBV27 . CASSLSRAQGGYTF TGTGCCAGCAGTTTATCCCGGGCCCAGGGTGGCTACACCTTC
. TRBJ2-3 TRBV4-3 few CASSQDWRGRGDTQYF TGCGCCAGCAGCCAAGATTGGAGGGGGCGAGGAGATACGCAGTATTTT
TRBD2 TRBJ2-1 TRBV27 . CASSYRTSLGQFF TGTGCCAGCAGTTACAGGACTAGCCTCGGGCAGTTCTTC
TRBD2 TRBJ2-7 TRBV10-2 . CASSESRRRGGPNEQYF TGCGCCAGCAGTGAGTCAAGGAGGCGGGGGGGCCCCAACGAGCAGTACTTC
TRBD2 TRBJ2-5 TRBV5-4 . CASHPASGPQETQYF TGTGCCAGCCACCCGGCTAGCGGCCCTCAAGAGACCCAGTACTTC
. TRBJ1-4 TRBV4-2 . CASSQDSTGSNEKLFF TGTGCCAGCAGCCAAGACTCGACAGGTAGTAATGAAAAACTGTTTTTT
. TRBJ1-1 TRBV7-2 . CASSPRGSYTEAFF TGTGCCAGCAGCCCAAGGGGCAGCTACACTGAAGCTTTCTTT
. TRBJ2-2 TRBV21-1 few CASSKDGAGTNTGELFF TGTGCCAGCAGCAAAGATGGGGCAGGGACGAACACCGGGGAGCTGTTTTTT
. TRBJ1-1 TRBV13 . CASSSNFRDSNTEAFF TGTGCCAGCAGCTCGAATTTCAGAGATTCGAACACTGAAGCTTTCTTT
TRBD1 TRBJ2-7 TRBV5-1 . CASSLEGAGQGPYEQYF TGCGCCAGCAGCCTGGAAGGGGCCGGACAGGGACCCTACGAGCAGTACTTC
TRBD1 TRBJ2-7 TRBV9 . CASSPGQGAGREQYF TGTGCCAGCAGTCCCGGACAGGGGGCGGGCAGGGAGCAGTACTTC
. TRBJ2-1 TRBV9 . CASSVDLGSFNEQFF TGTGCCAGCAGCGTAGACTTGGGATCTTTTAATGAGCAGTTCTTC
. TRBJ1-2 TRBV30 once CAWSPHRAIANYGYTF TGTGCCTGGAGCCCCCACAGGGCTATAGCTAACTATGGCTACACCTTC
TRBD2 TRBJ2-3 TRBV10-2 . CATTSGRAIGTDTQYF TGCGCCACGACTAGCGGGAGGGCCATTGGTACAGATACGCAGTATTTT
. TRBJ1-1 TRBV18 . CASSRLHLNTEAFF TGTGCCAGCTCACGCCTCCACTTAAACACTGAAGCTTTCTTT
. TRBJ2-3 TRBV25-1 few CASTDPRGADTQYF TGTGCCAGCACGGACCCTAGAGGGGCAGATACGCAGTATTTT
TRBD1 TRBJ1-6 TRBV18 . CASSPEGQKNSPLHF TGTGCCAGCTCACCCGAGGGACAGAAGAATTCACCCCTCCACTTT
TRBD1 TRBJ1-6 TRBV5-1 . CASSQRTGHNSPLHF TGCGCCAGCAGCCAGAGGACAGGGCATAATTCACCCCTCCACTTT
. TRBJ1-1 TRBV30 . CAWRTGSMDTEAFF TGTGCCTGGAGGACTGGGAGTATGGACACTGAAGCTTTCTTT
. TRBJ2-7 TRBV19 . CATSHPGSSGQYF TGTGCCACTTCCCACCCGGGAAGTTCGGGGCAGTACTTC
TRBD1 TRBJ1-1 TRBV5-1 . CASSQGQVNTEAFF TGCGCCAGCAGCCAGGGACAGGTCAACACTGAAGCTTTCTTT
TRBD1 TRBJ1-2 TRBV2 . CASTYGQGDYGYTF TGTGCCAGCACGTATGGGCAGGGGGACTATGGCTACACCTTC
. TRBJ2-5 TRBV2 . CASGGETQYF TGTGCCAGCGGAGGGGAGACCCAGTACTTC
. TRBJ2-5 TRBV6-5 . CASSWDLGAETQYF TGTGCCAGCAGTTGGGACTTGGGGGCGGAGACCCAGTACTTC
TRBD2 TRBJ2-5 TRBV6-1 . CASSVSGTSQETQYF TGTGCCAGCAGTGTGAGCGGGACCTCCCAAGAGACCCAGTACTTC
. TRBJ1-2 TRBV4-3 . CASSQALTGQINGYTF TGCGCCAGCAGCCAAGCTCTGACTGGACAGATCAATGGCTACACCTTC
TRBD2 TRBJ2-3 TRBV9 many CASSVATSGRASDTQYF TGTGCCAGCAGCGTAGCTACTAGCGGGAGGGCATCAGATACGCAGTATTTT
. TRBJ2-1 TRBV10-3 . CAIRPEQNNEQFF TGTGCCATAAGACCGGAACAGAACAATGAGCAGTTCTTC
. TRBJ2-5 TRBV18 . CASSVQGTFQETQYF TGTGCCAGCTCAGTGCAGGGGACTTTCCAAGAGACCCAGTACTTC
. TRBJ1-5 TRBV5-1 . CASSLRWGQPQHF TGCGCCAGCAGCTTAAGATGGGGACAGCCCCAGCATTTT
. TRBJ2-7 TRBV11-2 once CASSLEWAPALYEQYF TGTGCCAGCAGCTTAGAATGGGCACCGGCTTTGTACGAGCAGTACTTC
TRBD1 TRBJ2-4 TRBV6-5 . CASRGGQGAKNIQYF TGTGCCAGCAGAGGGGGACAGGGAGCCAAAAACATTCAGTACTTC
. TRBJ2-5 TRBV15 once CATSRESVGVWETQYF TGTGCCACCAGCAGAGAATCGGTAGGGGTTTGGGAGACCCAGTACTTC